The present entry profiles one T cell receptor beta chain with its context. Its antigen is not identified. The source of the sample is a study of cytomegalovirus exposure and HLA in healthy donors. At the level of the study: Out of about 360 genotyped donors, about 84% belonged to the Caucasian-associated ancestry cluster.

The PCR made use of 60 Vbeta and 13 Jbeta primers. The data were produced by immunoSEQ multiplex PCR, yet TCRdb's version contains in-frame clones alone and is incomplete. The sample lists tens of thousands of clones, 82% occurring once. Study-wide results and limits: Researchers reported in a later analysis that common viral pathogens appeared linked to several top clusters. CMV serostatus was the sole immune exposure data available.

Per germline, CDR1 SGHTA and CDR2 FQGTGA. CDR3 length: 14 residues. Trimming took 5 bases from V and 5 from J, leaving 15 bases between them. The sequence was collected from a man aged 45 to 65 in good health and CMV-seronegative. V and J are TRBV7-3 and TRBJ1-1; D is unresolved. The sequencing sample was made of PBMCs. The CDR3 protein is CASSNGGFGTEAFF. CDR3 DNA sequence: TGTGCCAGCAGCAACGGAGGGTTTGGTACTGAAGCTTTCTTT. The full variable domain, rest sourced from reference TRBV7-3 and TRBJ1-1, is GAGVSQTPSNKVTEKGKYVELRCDPISGHTALYWYRQSLGQGPEFLIYFQGTGAADDSGLPNDRFFAVRPEGSVSTLKIQRTERGDSAVYLCASSNGGFGTEAFFGQGTRLTVV.